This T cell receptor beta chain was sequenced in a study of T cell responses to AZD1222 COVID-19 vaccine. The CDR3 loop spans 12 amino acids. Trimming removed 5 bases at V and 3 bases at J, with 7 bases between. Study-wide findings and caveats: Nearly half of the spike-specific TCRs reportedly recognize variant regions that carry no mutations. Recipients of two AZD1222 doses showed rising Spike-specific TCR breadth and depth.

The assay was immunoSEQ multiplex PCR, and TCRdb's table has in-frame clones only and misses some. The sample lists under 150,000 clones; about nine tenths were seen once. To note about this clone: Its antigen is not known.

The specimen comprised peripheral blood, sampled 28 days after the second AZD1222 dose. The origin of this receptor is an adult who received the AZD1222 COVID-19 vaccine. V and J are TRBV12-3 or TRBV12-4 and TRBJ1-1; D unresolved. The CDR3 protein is CASSRSYTEAFF. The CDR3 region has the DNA TGTGCCAGCAGTCGATCGTACACTGAAGCTTTCTTT.